Shown below are 16 T cell receptor beta chains from a single sample sequenced in a study of cytotoxic CD8 clonotypes in ibrutinib-treated CLL. Sequencing used immunoSEQ multiplex PCR; TCRdb keeps in-frame clones, though not all of them. Of fewer than 400,000 clones listed, over 55% were seen once; the top ten hold just under 6.5%. Material: PBMCs, obtained after 36 months of ibrutinib treatment. These receptors were obtained from a human donor with chronic lymphocytic leukemia.

V gene TRBV5-1 combines with J gene TRBJ2-4; 7 nucleotides match TRBD1. V shed 7 bases and J 5 bases; nucleotides not matched to a gene: 3. This CDR3 is built from 12 residues. Germline V gene data show CDR1 as SGHRS and CDR2 as YFSETQ. The CDR3 DNA sequence: TGCGCCAGCTGGGACAGCGAAAACATTCAGTACTTC. It is translated as CASWDSENIQYF.

The table lists this clone with a count of one. The chain employs TRBV28 and TRBJ2-4; 9 bases line up with TRBD1. Germline V gene sequence: CDR1 MDHEN, CDR2 SYDVKM. CDR3 length: 13 amino acids. J was trimmed by 9 bases and V by 5 bases; bases with no gene match: 5. CDR3 bases: TGTGCCAGCAGTGTAAGACAGGGGGGCATTCAGTACTTC. Encoded protein: CASSVRQGGIQYF.

The chain joins TRBV5-3 to TRBJ2-7, with unresolved D. TRBV5-3 is assigned to the ORF class and has an uncertain function. The CDR3 is 15 amino acids. The V gene lost 9 bases and the J gene lost 0 bases, with 19 bases spanning the gap. The DNA for the CDR3 is TGTGCCAAAAGTTTCGACCCTACCTACTCCTACGAGCAGTACTTC. It encodes CAKSFDPTYSYEQYF.

Only one count was recorded for this clone. The rearrangement uses TRBV18 and TRBJ1-2, with D possibly TRBD1 on 6 matching bases. With 1 base removed from V and 3 bases from J, the gap between germline ends came to 12 bases. CDR1 and CDR2 (germline): KGHSH, LQKENI. The CDR3 sequence is 15 residues long. In nucleotides, the CDR3 is TGTGCCAGCTCACCACTGCCACAGGGCGACTATGGCTACACCTTC. Translated: CASSPLPQGDYGYTF. The variable domain in full, completed from reference TRBV18 and TRBJ1-2, reads NAGVMQNPRHLVRRRGQEARLRCSPMKGHSHVYWYRQLPEEGLKFMVYLQKENIIDESGMPKERFSAEFPKEGPSILRIQQVVRGDSAAYFCASSPLPQGDYGYTFGSGTRLTVV.

This rearrangement joins TRBV10-2 to TRBJ2-7, with 7 bases that match TRBD2. The CDR3 runs to 13 residues. The J segment lost 2 bases and the V segment lost 10 bases, leaving 8 bases of the junction unmatched. The germline CDR1 and CDR2 sequences are WSHSY and SAAADI. This chain's CDR3 is CATLGGNTYEQYF. As DNA, the CDR3 is TGCGCCACTCTCGGGGGGAATACCTACGAGCAGTACTTC.

The chain employs TRBV27 and TRBJ2-4; 8 bases are shared with TRBD2. The germline CDR1 and CDR2 sequences are MNHEY and SMNVEV (reference sequence). The V gene end was trimmed by 5 bases and the J gene end by 6 bases; junction bases not matched to a gene: 6. The CDR3 is 14 amino acids. This chain's CDR3 is CASSPRGGPNIQYF. In nucleotides, the CDR3 is TGTGCCAGCAGTCCCCGGGGGGGACCAAACATTCAGTACTTC.

The J gene is TRBJ2-1, the V gene TRBV5-1; D perhaps matches TRBD2 (5 bases). This CDR3 has 13 amino acids. CDR1 SGHRS and CDR2 YFSETQ come from the germline V gene. Trimming removed 0 bases from V and 9 bases from J, with 10 bases in between. This chain's CDR3 is CASSLGGYGEQFF. CDR3 sequence (DNA): TGCGCCAGCAGCTTGGGAGGGTACGGTGAGCAGTTCTTC.

This clone appeared a few times. This rearrangement joins TRBV27 to TRBJ2-3; D remains unclear. The germline V gene has CDR1 MNHEY and CDR2 SMNVEV (reference sequence). The V and J ends lost 3 bases and 4 bases respectively, with 5 bases between them. The CDR3 length is 12 residues. DNA of the CDR3: TGTGCCAGCAGTTTCATAGCAGATACGCAGTATTTT. Translation gives CASSFIADTQYF.

The chain couples TRBV7-2 to TRBJ2-3, with 7 bases matching TRBD2. This CDR3 is 18 amino acids long. V gave up 5 bases and J gave up 1 base; unmatched junction bases: 15. Germline loops: CDR1 SGHTA, CDR2 FQGNSA. The chain's CDR3 is CASSIRSKAGWRTDTQYF. DNA of the CDR3: TGTGCCAGCAGCATTCGGTCAAAAGCGGGATGGCGCACAGATACGCAGTATTTT.

The chain is built from TRBV13 and TRBJ2-7, with D perhaps matching TRBD2 (5 bases). Germline CDR1 reads PRHDT; CDR2 reads FYEKMQ (reference sequence). CDR3 size: 15 residues. V lost 5 bases and J lost 0, with 14 bases in between. The CDR3: CASSALVGSSYEQYF. CDR3 coding DNA: TGTGCCAGCAGCGCACTGGTGGGGAGCTCCTACGAGCAGTACTTC.

V and J are TRBV6-4 and TRBJ2-3; 8 bases line up with TRBD1. V shed 5 bases and J 2 bases; nucleotides not matched to a gene: 6. CDR3 size: 15 residues. Germline values: CDR1 MRHNA, CDR2 SNTAGT. The CDR3 DNA reads TGTGCCAGCAGTCGTAGGACAGGGAACACAGATACGCAGTATTTT. This gives the protein CASSRRTGNTDTQYF.

This clone was seen a single time. The CDR3 sequence: CSVEVVEEFDEQFF. CDR3 DNA sequence: TGCAGCGTTGAAGTAGTAGAAGAATTCGATGAGCAGTTCTTC. The chain employs TRBV29-1 and TRBJ2-1; no clear D. The V end lost 1 base, the J end lost 8 bases, and 15 bases lay between the germline ends. In germline, CDR1 is SQVTM, CDR2 ANQGSEA. The CDR3 has 14 amino acids.

The chain carries TRBV5-1 and TRBJ1-5, with TRBD1 matching 9 bases. The V segment lost 4 bases and the J segment 6 bases; nucleotides outside the gene matches: 5. Germline assignment: CDR1 SGHRS and CDR2 YFSETQ. The CDR3 has 14 amino acids. CDR3 DNA: TGCGCCAGCAGCCTGACAGGGGGTCTTCAGCCCCAGCATTTT. It specifies CASSLTGGLQPQHF.

The chain joins TRBV4-2 to TRBJ2-3; 8 nucleotides line up with TRBD2. The CDR3 is 15 amino acids. V was clipped by 0 bases and J by 10 bases; unmatched bases: 9. CDR1 is LGHNA, CDR2 YNFKEQ, per germline. CDR3 sequence: CASSQEMMGTRAQYF. CDR3 coding DNA: TGTGCCAGCAGCCAAGAGATGATGGGGACTAGGGCGCAGTATTTT.

The chain is built from TRBV19 and TRBJ2-5, with D perhaps matching TRBD1 or TRBD2 (5 bases each). CDR3 size: 15 residues. From germline, CDR1 is LNHDA and CDR2 SQIVND (reference sequence). Trimming removed 3 bases from V and 2 bases from J, with 13 bases in between. Written as DNA, the CDR3 is TGTGCCAGTAGTATCGGGTGGGGACCTCAAGAGACCCAGTACTTC. This codes for CASSIGWGPQETQYF.

In regard to this clone: A junction boundary mismatches the germline segment, possibly from a read error. The chain couples TRBV15 to TRBJ1-2; D remains ambiguous. Germline CDR1 reads LNHNV; CDR2 reads YYDKDF (reference sequence). The CDR3 totals 15 residues. The CDR3 is CATSSLRGLNYGCTF. The DNA of the CDR3 is TGTGCCACCAGCAGCCTGAGAGGCCTAAACTATGGCTGCACCTTC.